The 26 T cell receptor beta chains presented below share a single source sample, sequenced in a study of T cell repertoires in cytomegalovirus infection. MiXCR was run by TCRdb on the reads, yielding one entry per CDR3 protein. The sample shows about 400,000 distinct CDR3 sequences, around a sixth of them seen only once. The sample consisted of PBMCs. The receptor set was obtained from a human donor in good health (CMV status not recorded). Some clones in this sample may be carry-over from other donors' samples.

This clonotype has a count of ten or more. The rearrangement joins TRBV4-3 to TRBJ2-4, with D possibly matching TRBD1 (5 bases). The CDR3 length is 13 residues. Trimming pared 2 bases from V and 7 bases from J, leaving 9 bases between. The germline CDR1 and CDR2 sequences are LGHNA and YSLEER. The CDR3 DNA is TGCGCCAGCAGCCAATTCTCAGGGAACATTCAGTACTTC. It translates to CASSQFSGNIQYF.

Only one count was recorded for this clonotype. This may stem from a read error, because a much larger clone lies one nucleotide away. The rearrangement uses TRBV7-2 and TRBJ2-1; no firm D call. CDR1 is SGHTA, CDR2 FQGNSA, per germline. CDR3 length equals 18 residues. V lost 1 base, J lost 6 bases, and 22 bases lay in between. Written as DNA, the CDR3 is TGTGCCAGCAGCTTAGTATTCCAAGCGAGAGACCCACTCAATGAGCAGTTCTTC. Amino acid sequence: CASSLVFQARDPLNEQFF.

This clonotype was counted between two and nine times. This chain joins TRBV7-9 and TRBJ2-3, with D possibly matching TRBD2 (5 bases). CDR3 length: 14 residues. CDR1 SEHNR and CDR2 FQNEAQ come from the germline V gene (reference sequence). V shed 8 bases and J shed 0 bases, with 12 bases lying between them. CDR3 protein: CASGPSTSTDTQYF. CDR3 nucleotide sequence: TGTGCCAGCGGACCTAGCACAAGCACAGATACGCAGTATTTT. Using reference TRBV7-9 and TRBJ2-3 for the parts outside the CDR3, the full variable domain is DTGVSQNPRHKITKRGQNVTFRCDPISEHNRLYWYRQTLGQGPEFLTYFQNEAQLEKSRLLSDRFSAERPKGSFSTLEIQRTEQGDSAMYLCASGPSTSTDTQYFGPGTRLTVL.

V is TRBV9 and J is TRBJ2-3; a possible D gene is TRBD1 (7 bases). In germline, CDR1 is SGDLS, CDR2 YYNGEE. V dropped 1 base and J dropped 14 bases, with 17 bases sitting between them. This CDR3 comprises 13 residues. CDR3 sequence reads: CASSVSGGSRSYF. The CDR3 DNA reads TGTGCCAGCAGCGTATCAGGGGGGTCAAGGTCGTATTTT.

The gene calls are TRBV6-5 and TRBJ2-7; weak D call: TRBD1 (6 bases). The germline V and J ends were trimmed by 8 bases and 2 bases, with 13 bases remaining between them. CDR1 and CDR2 from the germline V gene are MNHEY and SVGAGI. The CDR3 sequence is 13 residues long. The CDR3 bases are TGTGCCAGCCAGGGGACACAGACCTACGAGCAGTACTTC. Translation: CASQGTQTYEQYF.

This clonotype was counted only a few times. The chain combines TRBV19 with TRBJ2-7; 8 bases align to TRBD2. Germline V gene lookup returns CDR1 LNHDA and CDR2 SQIVND (reference sequence). The CDR3 is made up of 14 amino acids. The V gene end was trimmed by 6 bases and the J gene end by 0 bases; junction bases not matched to a gene: 4. This chain's CDR3 is CASRGTSSSYEQYF. The CDR3 DNA sequence: TGTGCCAGTAGGGGGACTAGTAGCTCCTACGAGCAGTACTTC.

This clonotype has at least ten counts. V is TRBV7-2 and J is TRBJ2-1; TRBD2 matches 14 bases. The germline V gene has CDR1 SGHTA and CDR2 FQGNSA. The CDR3 covers 15 residues. The junction had 5 bases not matched to a gene; V was cut back by 4 bases and J by 9 bases. The CDR3 nucleotides read TGTGCCAGCAGCTCACGGACTAGCGGGAGGTCTGAGCAGTTCTTC. It is translated as CASSSRTSGRSEQFF. The variable domain in full, completed from reference TRBV7-2 and TRBJ2-1, reads GAGVSQSPSNKVTEKGKDVELRCDPISGHTALYWYRQSLGQGLEFLIYFQGNSAPDKSGLPSDRFSAERTGGSVSTLTIQRTQQEDSAVYLCASSSRTSGRSEQFFGPGTRLTVL.

A few counts support this clonotype. The rearrangement uses TRBV5-1 and TRBJ2-3; TRBD1 aligns across 10 bases. Germline CDR1 SGHRS, CDR2 YFSETQ. V lost 0 bases, J lost 6 bases, and 10 bases stayed unmatched. The CDR3 length is 17 residues. The CDR3 DNA is TGCGCCAGCAGCTTGGCTCGACAGGGGGCTGTTTGGGATACGCAGTATTTT. As protein: CASSLARQGAVWDTQYF.

V gene TRBV5-1 combines with J gene TRBJ2-1; 10 bases fit TRBD2. With V trimmed by 3 bases and J by 1 base, 1 base remained unmatched. The CDR3 is 15 amino acids. Germline V CDR1 and CDR2: SGHRS, YFSETQ. The CDR3 bases are TGCGCCAGCAGCTCTAGCGGGAGATCCTACAATGAGCAGTTCTTC. It encodes CASSSSGRSYNEQFF. Looking up the rest from reference TRBV5-1 and TRBJ2-1 gives the full variable domain: KAGVTQTPRYLIKTRGQQVTLSCSPISGHRSVSWYQQTPGQGLQFLFEYFSETQRNKGNFPGRFSGRQFSNSRSEMNVSTLELGDSALYLCASSSSGRSYNEQFFGPGTRLTVL.

This clonotype appeared a few times. This rearrangement joins TRBV4-1 to TRBJ2-5; 7 bases are a match to TRBD1. Trimming cost V 2 bases and J 2 bases; bases outside gene matches: 2. Germline V CDR1 and CDR2: MGHRA, YSYEKL. CDR3 length: 14 residues. The CDR3 is CASSQPGQQETQYF. CDR3 DNA: TGCGCCAGCAGCCAACCGGGACAGCAAGAGACCCAGTACTTC.

In its sample, this clonotype was seen many times. The chain employs TRBV15 and TRBJ2-1, with 8 nucleotides matching TRBD2. Per germline, CDR1 LNHNV and CDR2 YYDKDF (reference sequence). CDR3 length equals 14 residues. With 2 bases clipped from V and 8 bases from J, the junction kept 5 bases outside the gene matches. Written as DNA, the CDR3 is TGTGCCACCAGCAGATCGGGGGGGGGCGATGAGCAGTTCTTC. Translated, it gives CATSRSGGGDEQFF.

The chain employs TRBV7-2 and TRBJ2-7; the match to TRBD1 covers 7 bases. The CDR3 is made up of 13 amino acids. The junction had 3 bases not matched to a gene; V was cut back by 5 bases and J by 2 bases. In germline, CDR1 is SGHTA, CDR2 FQGNSA. This CDR3 is CASSDRVTYEQYF. The CDR3 bases are TGTGCCAGCAGCGACAGGGTTACCTACGAGCAGTACTTC.

The J gene is TRBJ2-3, the V gene TRBV7-2; TRBD1 or TRBD2 may be the D gene (5 bases each). The CDR3 extends over 13 amino acids. Germline V gene lookup returns CDR1 SGHTA and CDR2 FQGNSA. Trimming removed 3 bases at V and 13 bases at J, with 17 bases between. CDR3 amino acids: CASSLAVTGREYF. CDR3 sequence (DNA): TGTGCCAGCAGCTTGGCTGTGACGGGACGGGAGTATTTT.

This clonotype was counted a few times. The chain carries TRBV4-1 and TRBJ1-5; 7 nucleotides match TRBD1. This CDR3 has 15 amino acids. Trimming took 0 bases from V and 6 from J; bases not matched to a gene: 5. Germline CDR1 reads MGHRA; CDR2 reads YSYEKL. The CDR3 DNA sequence: TGCGCCAGCAGCCAAGAATGCAGGGGGTCTCAGCCCCAGCATTTT. Its protein is CASSQECRGSQPQHF.

J is TRBJ1-5 and V is TRBV4-3, with a weak D call TRBD1 (5 bases). V was shortened by 0 bases and J by 1 base, with 10 bases between the two germline ends. This CDR3 is built from 16 residues. Germline values: CDR1 LGHNA, CDR2 YSLEER. CDR3 region: CASSQDGGISNQPQHF. Here the CDR3 DNA reads TGCGCCAGCAGCCAAGATGGGGGAATAAGCAATCAGCCCCAGCATTTT.

This rearrangement joins TRBV19 to TRBJ1-5; D remains unclear. The CDR3 sequence is 14 residues long. CDR1 is LNHDA and CDR2 is SQIVND in the germline V gene (reference sequence). Trimming pared 4 bases from V and 5 bases from J, leaving 12 bases between. CDR3 coding DNA: TGTGCCAGTAGTACATCGGGCCCCTATCAGCCCCAGCATTTT. It codes for CASSTSGPYQPQHF.

This clonotype appeared many times. The CDR3 spells CASSLVGLAGNEQFF. In DNA, the CDR3 is TGTGCCAGCAGCTTAGTGGGACTAGCGGGGAATGAGCAGTTCTTC. The chain carries TRBV7-6 and TRBJ2-1; 13 positions match TRBD2. Germline V gene sequence: CDR1 SGHVS, CDR2 FNYEAQ. This CDR3 spans 15 amino acids. The ends lost 1 base at V and 7 bases at J; junction bases unmatched: 1.

The V gene is TRBV9, the J gene TRBJ2-1; D may match TRBD1 or TRBD2 (5 bases each). Germline CDR1 is SGDLS and CDR2 is YYNGEE. V was cut by 0 bases and J by 5 bases, with 6 bases left in between. The CDR3 contains 13 residues. The CDR3 loop reads CASSVAGHNEQFF. The CDR3 DNA reads TGTGCCAGCAGCGTAGCGGGGCACAATGAGCAGTTCTTC.

The J gene is TRBJ1-5, the V gene TRBV6-2 or TRBV6-3; 9 positions agree with TRBD1. From germline, CDR1 is MNHEY and CDR2 SVGEGT. Losses at the gene ends were 2 bases for V and 5 bases for J; bases not matched to a gene: 4. This CDR3 is 15 amino acids long. The DNA for the CDR3 is TGTGCCAGCAGTTACCCCGGGACAGGGTATCAGCCCCAGCATTTT. Encoded protein: CASSYPGTGYQPQHF.

This clonotype has ten or more counts. This sequence joins TRBV27 and TRBJ2-1, with TRBD1 as a possible D gene (6 bases). CDR3 size: 15 residues. The germline CDR1 and CDR2 sequences are MNHEY and SMNVEV (reference sequence). V was pared by 4 bases and J by 3 bases, with 13 bases between. This chain's CDR3 is CASSYQGHVYNEQFF. The CDR3 DNA reads as TGTGCCAGCAGTTACCAGGGACACGTCTACAATGAGCAGTTCTTC.

This clonotype was seen repeatedly, ten times or more. The chain is built from TRBV6-5 and TRBJ2-1; D gene uncertain. Germline V lookup: CDR1 MNHEY, CDR2 SVGAGI. Trimming stripped 3 bases from V and 8 bases from J, with 11 bases between. The CDR3 covers 13 residues. CDR3 DNA sequence: TGTGCCAGCAGTTATGGGCTAGTCGATGAGCAGTTCTTC. Encoded protein: CASSYGLVDEQFF.

This clonotype occurred a few times. This chain links TRBV19 with TRBJ2-3, with 11 positions matching TRBD2. Germline CDR1 reads LNHDA; CDR2 reads SQIVND (reference sequence). The CDR3 is 15 residues long. The ends lost 9 bases at V and 2 bases at J; junction bases unmatched: 7. The CDR3 bases are TGTGCCAGCACTAGCGGGGGTACGCCCACAGATACGCAGTATTTT. Translating gives CASTSGGTPTDTQYF.

This clonotype was seen ten or more times. The chain is built from TRBV7-9 and TRBJ2-7; D is possibly TRBD1 or TRBD2 (6 bases each). Germline V gene sequence: CDR1 SEHNR, CDR2 FQNEAQ (reference sequence). The CDR3 has 13 residues. V lost 2 bases and J lost 6, with 11 bases in between. CDR3 DNA: TGTGCCAGCAGCTTACTCGGGGGCCGCGAGCAGTACTTC. Protein sequence: CASSLLGGREQYF.

In its sample, this clonotype was seen a few times. V usage is TRBV19 and J usage is TRBJ2-5, with 9 nucleotides matching TRBD2. Germline assignment: CDR1 LNHDA and CDR2 SQIVND (reference sequence). The ends lost 3 bases at V and 0 bases at J; junction bases unmatched: 8. This CDR3 comprises 17 residues. The CDR3 DNA is TGTGCCAGTAGTATCGGCGAGGGACTAGCCTACCAAGAGACCCAGTACTTC. Its translation: CASSIGEGLAYQETQYF.

This clonotype was recorded a few times. V and J are TRBV6-1 and TRBJ2-5; D is possibly TRBD1 or TRBD2 (5 bases each). Germline loops: CDR1 MNHNS, CDR2 SASEGT. Trimming stripped 9 bases from V and 4 bases from J, with 15 bases between. CDR3 length equals 13 residues. The CDR3 coding sequence is TGTGCCAGAAAGATGGGGGTTAGAGAGACCCAGTACTTC. Amino acids: CARKMGVRETQYF.

This clonotype turned up a few times. The J gene is TRBJ2-1, the V gene TRBV7-6, with D possibly being TRBD1 (6 bases). Germline loops: CDR1 SGHVS, CDR2 FNYEAQ. CDR3 length equals 16 residues. The ends were cut back, 5 bases at V and 0 bases at J, with 14 bases in the middle. The CDR3 DNA sequence: TGTGCCAGCAGCCACACAGGGTCACACTCCTACAATGAGCAGTTCTTC. Its protein is CASSHTGSHSYNEQFF.